This passage covers 3 T cell receptor beta chains from one sample sequenced in a study of persistence of HIV-infected CD4 T cells. Overlapping HIV-1 Gag 15-mer peptides at 0.95 to 1 ug per peptide per mL were used. CD40L-negative CD69-negative CD45RO-high memory CD4+ T cells were sorted as populations depleted of antigen-responding cells. The libraries were made with immunoSEQ version 4 in survey mode. The repertoire was sequenced with immunoSEQ multiplex PCR; TCRdb's copy has only in-frame clones and lacks some. Of about 41,000 clones in the sample, around three quarters were seen once. The antigens of these receptors remain unknown. This material consisted of CD4+ T cells sorted from PBMCs after roughly 18-hour stimulation, taken from a patient who received antiretroviral therapy. These receptors came from an adult man with HIV who was CMV-seropositive.

The chain links TRBV19 to TRBJ1-3; D unresolved. The V end was cut by 4 bases, the J end by 0 bases, with 16 bases between. The CDR3 contains 17 residues. Germline V gene sequence: CDR1 LNHDA, CDR2 SQIVND (reference sequence). The CDR3 DNA follows: TGTGCCAGTAGTAGCTACGGACGGAGATCCTCTGGAAACACCATATATTTT. Amino acid sequence: CASSSYGRRSSGNTIYF.

V usage is TRBV27 and J usage is TRBJ2-2; D call uncertain. The germline V gene encodes CDR1 MNHEY and CDR2 SMNVEV (reference sequence). V was pared by 3 bases and J by 1 base, with 9 bases between. CDR3 length: 15 amino acids. CDR3 nucleotides: TGTGCCAGCAGTTTCCAGACCGGGAACACCGGGGAGCTGTTTTTT. As protein: CASSFQTGNTGELFF.

V usage is TRBV30 and J usage is TRBJ2-7; D not resolved. The CDR3 totals 11 residues. CDR1 is GTSNPN and CDR2 is SVGIG in the germline V gene (reference sequence). Trimming removed 4 bases from V and 0 bases from J, with 4 bases in between. CDR3 sequence reads: CAWTDSYEQYF. As DNA, the CDR3 is TGTGCCTGGACCGACTCCTACGAGCAGTACTTC.